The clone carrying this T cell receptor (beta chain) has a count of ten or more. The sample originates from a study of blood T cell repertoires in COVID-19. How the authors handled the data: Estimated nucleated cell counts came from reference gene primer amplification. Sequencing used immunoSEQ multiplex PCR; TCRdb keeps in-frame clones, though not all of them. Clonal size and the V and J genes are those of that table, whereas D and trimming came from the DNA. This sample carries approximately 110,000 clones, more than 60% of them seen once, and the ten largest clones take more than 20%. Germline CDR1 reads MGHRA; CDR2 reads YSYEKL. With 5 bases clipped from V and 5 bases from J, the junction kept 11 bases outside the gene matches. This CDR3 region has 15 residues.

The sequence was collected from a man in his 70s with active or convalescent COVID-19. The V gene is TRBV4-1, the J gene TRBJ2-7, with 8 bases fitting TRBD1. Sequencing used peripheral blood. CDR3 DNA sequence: TGCGCCAGCAGCGACGTATTACAGGGGGTGAACGAGCAGTACTTC. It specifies CASSDVLQGVNEQYF.